Listed here are 5 T cell receptor beta chains from one sample, sequenced in a study of control samples from healthy donors and cancer patients. Generated by immunoSEQ multiplex PCR, the TCRdb table keeps only in-frame clones and is missing some. There are 75,000 to 95,000 clones in the sample; less than 90% occur only once, and about 8.6% lies in the top ten. The sample comprised PBMCs. Receptors were obtained from a woman between 50 and 59 years old with colorectal cancer.

The chain employs TRBV6-2 or TRBV6-3 and TRBJ2-1; D is unclear. The germline gives CDR1 MNHEY, CDR2 SVGEGT. Deletions cut 4 bases from V and 0 bases from J, with 10 bases between. This CDR3 region has 15 residues. In nucleotides, the CDR3 is TGTGCCAGCAGTTTTGACGGTAGCTCCTACAATGAGCAGTTCTTC. It yields the protein CASSFDGSSYNEQFF.

This rearrangement joins TRBV18 to TRBJ1-1; 10 nucleotides match TRBD1. The germline gives CDR1 KGHSH, CDR2 LQKENI. This CDR3 region has 15 residues. Trimming cost V 3 bases and J 3 bases; bases outside gene matches: 4. Here the CDR3 DNA reads TGTGCCAGCTCACCGACAGGGGGCGGGGACACTGAAGCTTTCTTT. It translates to CASSPTGGGDTEAFF. The complete variable domain, with remaining parts taken from reference TRBV18 and TRBJ1-1, reads NAGVMQNPRHLVRRRGQEARLRCSPMKGHSHVYWYRQLPEEGLKFMVYLQKENIIDESGMPKERFSAEFPKEGPSILRIQQVVRGDSAAYFCASSPTGGGDTEAFFGQGTRLTVV.

CDR3 coding DNA: TGTGCCAGTAGTTGGGGGATCACTGAAGCTTTCTTT. Translating gives CASSWGITEAFF. This rearrangement joins TRBV19 to TRBJ1-1; perhaps TRBD1 as D (5 bases). Trimming cost V 5 bases and J 4 bases, with 8 bases left between them. Germline CDR1 is LNHDA and CDR2 is SQIVND (reference sequence). The CDR3 spans 12 residues.

The chain couples TRBV14 to TRBJ1-1; unclear D gene. Trimming pared 0 bases from V and 8 bases from J, leaving 13 bases between. This CDR3 contains 14 residues. The germline V gene has CDR1 SGHDN and CDR2 FVKESK. CDR3 region: CASSQDFTVGEAFF. The CDR3 region has the DNA TGTGCCAGCAGCCAAGATTTCACAGTTGGAGAAGCTTTCTTT.

A single count supports this clone. This chain connects TRBV18 to TRBJ2-1; unclear D gene. V was cut by 3 bases and J by 6 bases, with 15 bases left in between. CDR1 and CDR2 from the germline V gene are KGHSH and LQKENI. The CDR3 consists of 15 residues. CDR3 sequence reads: CASSPLGSLGNEQFF. The DNA of the CDR3 is TGTGCCAGCTCACCGCTCGGGTCTCTCGGCAATGAGCAGTTCTTC.